This T cell receptor (beta chain) stems from a study of T-cell reconstitution after alpha-beta-depleted transplantation in children. Between the trimmed V and J ends, which lost 0 bases and 2 bases, there was a span of 23 bases. The CDR3 has 21 residues. Germline V gene sequence: CDR1 MGHRA, CDR2 YSYEKL. Preparation of the TCRbeta library was carried out with unique molecular identifiers. Each CDR3 protein gets one entry after TCRdb re-called the PCR reads with MiXCR. The sample includes about 610,000 distinct CDR3 sequences, over 9.5% of them seen just once. The TCR originated in a human donor who donated a stem cell graft to a child with acute myeloid leukemia. The sequencing used PBMCs from the stem cell graft donor, collected from the stem cell graft. The V and J genes are TRBV4-1 and TRBJ2-6; possibly TRBD1 for D (6 bases). CDR3 sequence reads: CASSQDLPIGTGSTGANVLTF. CDR3 bases: TGCGCCAGCAGCCAAGACCTCCCCATCGGTACAGGGTCCACTGGGGCCAACGTCCTGACTTTC.